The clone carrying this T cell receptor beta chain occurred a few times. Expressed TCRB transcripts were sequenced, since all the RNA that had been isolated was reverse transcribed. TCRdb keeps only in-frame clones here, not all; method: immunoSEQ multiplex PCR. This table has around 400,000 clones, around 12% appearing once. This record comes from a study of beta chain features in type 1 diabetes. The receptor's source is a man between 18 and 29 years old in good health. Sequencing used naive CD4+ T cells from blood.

CDR3 DNA sequence: TGTGCCAGCAATAAGGGACAGGGAGGGAAGACCCAGTACTTC. Encoded protein: CASNKGQGGKTQYF. The chain recombines TRBV6-5 with TRBJ2-5, with 9 bases aligning to TRBD1. CDR3 size: 14 residues. Trimming took 7 bases from V and 6 from J; bases not matched to a gene: 9. Germline CDR1 is MNHEY and CDR2 is SVGAGI.